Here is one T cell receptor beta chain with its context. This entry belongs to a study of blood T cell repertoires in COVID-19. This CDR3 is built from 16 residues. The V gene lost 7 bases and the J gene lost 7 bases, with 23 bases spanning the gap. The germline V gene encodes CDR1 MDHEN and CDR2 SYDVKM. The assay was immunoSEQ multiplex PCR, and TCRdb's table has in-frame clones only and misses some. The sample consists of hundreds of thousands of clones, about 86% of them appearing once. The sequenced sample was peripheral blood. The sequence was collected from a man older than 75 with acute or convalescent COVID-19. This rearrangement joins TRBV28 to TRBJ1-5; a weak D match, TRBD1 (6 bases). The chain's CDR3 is CASNTFGPQGLQPQHF. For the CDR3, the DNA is TGTGCCAGCAACACCTTCGGTCCACAGGGTTTACAGCCCCAGCATTTT.